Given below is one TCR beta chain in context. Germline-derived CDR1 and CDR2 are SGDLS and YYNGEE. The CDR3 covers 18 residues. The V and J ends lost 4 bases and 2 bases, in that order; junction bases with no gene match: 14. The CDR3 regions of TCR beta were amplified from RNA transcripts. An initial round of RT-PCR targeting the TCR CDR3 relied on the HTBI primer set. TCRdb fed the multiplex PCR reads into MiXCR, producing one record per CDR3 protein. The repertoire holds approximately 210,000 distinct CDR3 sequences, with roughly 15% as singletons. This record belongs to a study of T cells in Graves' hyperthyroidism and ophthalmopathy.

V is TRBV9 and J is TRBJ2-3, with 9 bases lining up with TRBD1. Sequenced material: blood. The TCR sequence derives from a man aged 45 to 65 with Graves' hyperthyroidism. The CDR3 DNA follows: TGTGCCAGCAGCTCAGGGGGCCAGACAGGGGGACCCACAGATACGCAGTATTTT. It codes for CASSSGGQTGGPTDTQYF.